These 16 T cell receptor beta chains came from one sample sequenced in a study of radiation and T cells in renal cell carcinoma. The time point was: blood 2 weeks post-SBRT. The treatment here: 15 Gy SBRT to primary tumor, nephrectomy 4 weeks later. Only in-frame clones appear in the TCRdb table, and some are missing; sequencing was by immunoSEQ multiplex PCR. The sample records 120,000 or so clones, roughly four fifths being singletons. The sequencing here drew on blood, taken from a patient whose treatment included radiotherapy and nephrectomy. These receptors all come from a man between 45 and 60 years old with renal cell carcinoma.

V usage is TRBV7-2 and J usage is TRBJ2-3; D is unresolved. Germline V lookup: CDR1 SGHTA, CDR2 FQGNSA. The CDR3 runs to 15 residues. Trimming removed 1 base at V and 0 bases at J, with 8 bases between. CDR3 bases: TGTGCCAGCAGCTTAGATTTGCTGAGCACAGATACGCAGTATTTT. Its translation: CASSLDLLSTDTQYF.

The rearrangement uses TRBV25-1 and TRBJ2-7, with 7 positions matching TRBD2. This CDR3 contains 14 residues. The J segment lost 4 bases and the V segment lost 1 base, leaving 4 bases of the junction unmatched. Germline-derived CDR1 and CDR2 are MGHDK and SYGVNS. CDR3 nucleotide sequence: TGTGCCAGCAGTGAATCTTGGGGAGGGTACGAGCAGTACTTC. This codes for CASSESWGGYEQYF.

This clone was seen more than once but under ten times. V gene TRBV7-9 combines with J gene TRBJ1-6; 10 positions agree with TRBD1. This CDR3 contains 16 residues. Germline lookup yields CDR1 SEHNR and CDR2 FQNEAQ (reference sequence). The ends lost 4 bases at V and 5 bases at J; junction bases unmatched: 5. This CDR3 is CASSSSTGGNNSPLHF. The DNA of the CDR3 is TGTGCCAGCAGCTCCTCGACAGGGGGCAATAATTCACCCCTCCACTTT.

CDR3 residues: CASSVGSDQPQHF. For the CDR3, the DNA is TGTGCCAGCAGCGTAGGGTCGGATCAGCCCCAGCATTTT. V is TRBV9 and J is TRBJ1-5; D ambiguous. The germline CDR1 and CDR2 sequences are SGDLS and YYNGEE. The CDR3 totals 13 residues. The V end was cut by 0 bases, the J end by 5 bases, with 6 bases between.

This clone was picked up a small number of times. The chain links TRBV7-9 to TRBJ2-3; 10 bases map to TRBD1. Per the germline V gene, CDR1 is SEHNR and CDR2 is FQNEAQ (reference sequence). The V and J ends lost 3 bases and 5 bases, in that order; junction bases with no gene match: 2. This CDR3 has 14 residues. The CDR3 DNA is TGTGCCAGCAGCTTGACAGGGGGCCGAGATACGCAGTATTTT. Its protein is CASSLTGGRDTQYF. The whole variable domain, filled in from reference TRBV7-9 and TRBJ2-3, reads DTGVSQNPRHKITKRGQNVTFRCDPISEHNRLYWYRQTLGQGPEFLTYFQNEAQLEKSRLLSDRFSAERPKGSFSTLEIQRTEQGDSAMYLCASSLTGGRDTQYFGPGTRLTVL.

The rearrangement joins TRBV13 to TRBJ2-5; D perhaps matches TRBD1 (5 bases). V lost 5 bases, J lost 5 bases, and 15 bases lay in between. The CDR3 consists of 14 residues. Germline V gene sequence: CDR1 PRHDT, CDR2 FYEKMQ (reference sequence). The CDR3 spells CASSLPRRDETQYF. The DNA for the CDR3 is TGTGCCAGCAGCCTCCCCCGCAGGGATGAGACCCAGTACTTC. The entire variable domain, with the rest obtained from reference TRBV13 and TRBJ2-5, is as follows: AAGVIQSPRHLIKEKRETATLKCYPIPRHDTVYWYQQGPGQDPQFLISFYEKMQSDKGSIPDRFSAQQFSDYHSELNMSSLELGDSALYFCASSLPRRDETQYFGPGTRLLVL.

This clone was detected only once. V usage is TRBV5-1 and J usage is TRBJ2-7; 7 bases are shared with TRBD2. The CDR3 sequence is 15 residues long. CDR1 is SGHRS, CDR2 YFSETQ, per germline. J was trimmed by 0 bases and V by 2 bases; bases with no gene match: 5. CDR3 coding DNA: TGCGCCAGCAGCTTTACCGGACTAGTCTCCTACGAGCAGTACTTC. It yields the protein CASSFTGLVSYEQYF.

The chain combines TRBV27 with TRBJ2-7; 9 nucleotides match TRBD1. This CDR3 is 16 amino acids long. Germline trimming cut 3 bases from V and 0 bases from J; bases unmatched to any gene: 6. Looked up from germline, CDR1 is MNHEY and CDR2 is SMNVEV (reference sequence). The DNA of the CDR3 is TGTGCCAGCAGTTTGATGGGACAGGGAAGCTCCTACGAGCAGTACTTC. This codes for CASSLMGQGSSYEQYF.

This chain links TRBV7-3 with TRBJ1-1; 7 nucleotides agree with TRBD1. The CDR3 runs to 15 residues. Per the germline V gene, CDR1 is SGHTA and CDR2 is FQGTGA. Losses at the gene ends were 2 bases for V and 2 bases for J; bases not matched to a gene: 5. CDR3 coding DNA: TGTGCCAGCAGCTTACAGGGGGTTGCTAACACTGAAGCTTTCTTT. It codes for CASSLQGVANTEAFF.

This clone was counted only a few times. The chain recombines TRBV6-5 with TRBJ1-1, with D possibly TRBD1 on 5 matching bases. The germline V gene encodes CDR1 MNHEY and CDR2 SVGAGI. This CDR3 is built from 12 residues. Trimming took off 6 bases at V and 4 bases at J, with 9 bases between the two ends. The CDR3 DNA follows: TGTGCCAGCAGAGCGGGGCTCACTGAAGCTTTCTTT. Translation gives CASRAGLTEAFF.

The chain recombines TRBV30 with TRBJ2-3; 9 bases line up with TRBD1. The CDR3 extends over 14 amino acids. CDR1 is GTSNPN and CDR2 is SVGIG in the germline V gene (reference sequence). Trimming at V came to 5 bases and at J to 0 bases, leaving 3 bases not matched to a gene. The CDR3 spells CAWEDRGSTDTQYF. CDR3 bases: TGTGCCTGGGAGGACAGGGGTAGCACAGATACGCAGTATTTT.

The chain couples TRBV19 to TRBJ2-4, with TRBD1 matching over 10 bases. Germline CDR1 LNHDA, CDR2 SQIVND (reference sequence). V shed 6 bases, J shed 8 bases, and the junction held 7 bases outside the gene matches. The CDR3 sequence is 14 residues long. CDR3 sequence (DNA): TGTGCCAGTAGCCCCCTAGGACAGGGGGACATTCAGTACTTC. This encodes CASSPLGQGDIQYF. Complete variable domain (other parts from reference TRBV19 and TRBJ2-4): DGGITQSPKYLFRKEGQNVTLSCEQNLNHDAMYWYRQDPGQGLRLIYYSQIVNDFQKGDIAEGYSVSREKKESFPLTVTSAQKNPTAFYLCASSPLGQGDIQYFGAGTRLSVL.

The V gene is TRBV9, the J gene TRBJ2-5, with 12 bases that match TRBD2. The CDR3 has 16 amino acids. J gave up 2 bases and V 3 bases, and 5 bases lay outside the gene matches. Germline V gives CDR1 SGDLS, CDR2 YYNGEE. The CDR3 region is CASSALAGGPQETQYF. For the CDR3, the DNA is TGTGCCAGCAGCGCCCTAGCGGGGGGGCCGCAAGAGACCCAGTACTTC.

The sample holds a few counts of this clone. The gene calls are TRBV5-8 and TRBJ2-7; TRBD2 matches at 15 bases. The CDR3 extends over 16 amino acids. Trimming cost V 4 bases and J 2 bases; bases outside gene matches: 4. Germline-derived CDR1 and CDR2 are SGHTS and YDEGEE. This CDR3 reads CASSPGLAGGPYEQYF. The CDR3 nucleotides are TGTGCCAGCAGCCCCGGACTAGCGGGAGGGCCCTACGAGCAGTACTTC.

This clone came up once. The chain recombines TRBV5-4 with TRBJ1-4; D unresolved. In germline, CDR1 is SGHNT, CDR2 YYREEE (reference sequence). This CDR3 spans 13 amino acids. Trimming left V 0 bases short and J 5 bases short, with 5 bases between. This CDR3 reads CASSLGRNEKLFF. CDR3 DNA sequence: TGTGCCAGCAGCTTGGGTCGCAATGAAAAACTGTTTTTT.

The V and J genes are TRBV18 and TRBJ2-5, with 9 nucleotides matching TRBD1. The CDR3 is made up of 15 amino acids. J gave up 5 bases and V 1 base, and 5 bases lay outside the gene matches. Germline V gene data show CDR1 as KGHSH and CDR2 as LQKENI. The CDR3 region is CASSPQYRGLETQYF. Here the CDR3 DNA reads TGTGCCAGCTCACCACAGTACAGGGGGCTGGAGACCCAGTACTTC.